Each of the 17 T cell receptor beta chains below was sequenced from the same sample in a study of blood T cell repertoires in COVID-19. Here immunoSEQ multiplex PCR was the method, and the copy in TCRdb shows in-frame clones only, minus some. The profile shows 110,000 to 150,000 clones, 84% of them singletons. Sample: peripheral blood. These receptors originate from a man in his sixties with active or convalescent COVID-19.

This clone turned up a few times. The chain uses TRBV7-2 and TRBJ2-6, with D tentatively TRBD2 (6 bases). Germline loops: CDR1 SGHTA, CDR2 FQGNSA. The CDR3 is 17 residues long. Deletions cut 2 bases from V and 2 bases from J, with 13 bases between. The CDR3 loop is CASSLRAGLAGANVLTF. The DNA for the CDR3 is TGTGCCAGCAGCTTAAGAGCGGGTCTTGCTGGGGCCAACGTCCTGACTTTC.

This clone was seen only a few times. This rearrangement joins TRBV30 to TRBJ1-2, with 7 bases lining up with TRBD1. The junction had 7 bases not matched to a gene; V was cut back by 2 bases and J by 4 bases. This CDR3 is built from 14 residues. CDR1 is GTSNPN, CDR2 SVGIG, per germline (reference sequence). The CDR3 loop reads CAWSTPGQFYGYTF. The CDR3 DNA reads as TGTGCCTGGAGTACTCCGGGACAGTTCTATGGCTACACCTTC.

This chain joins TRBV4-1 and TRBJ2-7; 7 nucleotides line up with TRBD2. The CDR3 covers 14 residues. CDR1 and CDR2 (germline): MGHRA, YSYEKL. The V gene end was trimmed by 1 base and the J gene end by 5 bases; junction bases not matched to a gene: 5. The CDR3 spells CASSQGPGGDEQYV. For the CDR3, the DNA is TGCGCCAGCAGCCAAGGGCCGGGAGGCGACGAGCAGTACGTC.

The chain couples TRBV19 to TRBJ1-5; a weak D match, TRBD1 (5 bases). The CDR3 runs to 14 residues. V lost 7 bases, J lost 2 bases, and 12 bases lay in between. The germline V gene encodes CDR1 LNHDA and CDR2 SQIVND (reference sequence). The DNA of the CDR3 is TGTGCCAGTACGTTCCAACAGGGCAATCAGCCCCAGCATTTT. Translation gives CASTFQQGNQPQHF.

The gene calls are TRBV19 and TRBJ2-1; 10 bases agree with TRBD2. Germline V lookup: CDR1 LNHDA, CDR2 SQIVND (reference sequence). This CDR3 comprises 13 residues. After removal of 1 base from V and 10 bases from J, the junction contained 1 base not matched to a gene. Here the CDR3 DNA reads TGTGCCAGTAGTATAGTACTAGCGGGGGAGCAGTTCTTC. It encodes CASSIVLAGEQFF.

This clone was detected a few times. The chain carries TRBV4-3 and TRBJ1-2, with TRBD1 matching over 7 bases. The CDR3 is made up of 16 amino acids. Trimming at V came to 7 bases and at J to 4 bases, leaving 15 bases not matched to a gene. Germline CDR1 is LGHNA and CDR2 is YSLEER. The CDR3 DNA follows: TGCGCCAGCACTCCCGGGACAGCCCCGGCGGGCTATGGCTACACCTTC. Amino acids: CASTPGTAPAGYGYTF.

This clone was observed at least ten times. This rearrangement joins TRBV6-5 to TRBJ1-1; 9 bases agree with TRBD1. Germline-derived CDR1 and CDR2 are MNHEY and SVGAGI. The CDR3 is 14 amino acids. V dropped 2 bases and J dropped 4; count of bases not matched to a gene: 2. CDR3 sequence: CASSYGGQGTEAFF. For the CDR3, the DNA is TGTGCCAGCAGTTACGGGGGACAGGGCACTGAAGCTTTCTTT.

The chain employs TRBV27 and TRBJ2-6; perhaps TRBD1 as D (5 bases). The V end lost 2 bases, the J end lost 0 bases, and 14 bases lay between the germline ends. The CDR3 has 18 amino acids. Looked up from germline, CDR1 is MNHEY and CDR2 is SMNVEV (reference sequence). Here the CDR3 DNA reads TGTGCCAGCAGTTTAGGGGCAGGCCGATCCTCTGGGGCCAACGTCCTGACTTTC. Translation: CASSLGAGRSSGANVLTF.

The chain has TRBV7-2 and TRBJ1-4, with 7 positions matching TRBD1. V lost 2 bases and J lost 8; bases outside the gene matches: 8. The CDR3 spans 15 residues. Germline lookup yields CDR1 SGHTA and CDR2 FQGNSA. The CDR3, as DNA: TGTGCCAGCAGCTTAATAGGGACAGATCGGGAAAAACTGTTTTTT. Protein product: CASSLIGTDREKLFF.

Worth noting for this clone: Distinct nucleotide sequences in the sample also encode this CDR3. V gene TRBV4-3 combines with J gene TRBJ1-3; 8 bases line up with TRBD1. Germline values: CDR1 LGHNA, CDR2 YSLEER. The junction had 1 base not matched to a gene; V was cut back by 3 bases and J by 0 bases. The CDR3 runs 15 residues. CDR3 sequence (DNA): TGCGCCAGCAGCCAGGACAGGGACTCTGGAAACACCATATATTTT. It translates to CASSQDRDSGNTIYF.

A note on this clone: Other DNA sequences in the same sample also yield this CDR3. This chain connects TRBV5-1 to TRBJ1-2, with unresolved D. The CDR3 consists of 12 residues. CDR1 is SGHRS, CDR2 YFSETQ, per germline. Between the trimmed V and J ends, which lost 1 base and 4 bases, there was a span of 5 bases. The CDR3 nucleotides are TGCGCCAGCAGCTTGCCGGGCTATGGCTACACCTTC. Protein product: CASSLPGYGYTF.

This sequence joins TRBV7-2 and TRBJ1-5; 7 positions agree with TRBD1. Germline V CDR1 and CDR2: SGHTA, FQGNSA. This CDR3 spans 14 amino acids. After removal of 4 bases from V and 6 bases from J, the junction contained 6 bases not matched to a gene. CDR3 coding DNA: TGTGCCAGCAGCTCCGACAGGGTTGGTCAGCCCCAGCATTTT. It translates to CASSSDRVGQPQHF.

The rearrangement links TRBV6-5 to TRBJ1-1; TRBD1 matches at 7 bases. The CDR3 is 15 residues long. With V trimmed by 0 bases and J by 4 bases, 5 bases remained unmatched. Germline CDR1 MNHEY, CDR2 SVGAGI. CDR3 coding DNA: TGTGCCAGCAGTTACTCAAGACAGGGAACCACTGAAGCTTTCTTT. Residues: CASSYSRQGTTEAFF.

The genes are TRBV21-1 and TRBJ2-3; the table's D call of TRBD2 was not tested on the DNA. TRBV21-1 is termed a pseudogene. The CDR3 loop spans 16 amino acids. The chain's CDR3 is CASSMGSGTPTDTQYF. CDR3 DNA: TGTGCCAGCAGCATGGGTAGCGGGACTCCCACAGATACGCAGTATTTT.

CDR3 amino acids: CASSLRSNQPQHF. CDR3 nucleotides: TGTGCCAGCAGTTTGCGGAGCAATCAGCCCCAGCATTTT. The V call is TRBV12-3 or TRBV12-4, the J call TRBJ1-5; no reliable D call. The CDR3 runs to 13 residues. Trimming cost V 3 bases and J 1 base, with 4 bases left between them.

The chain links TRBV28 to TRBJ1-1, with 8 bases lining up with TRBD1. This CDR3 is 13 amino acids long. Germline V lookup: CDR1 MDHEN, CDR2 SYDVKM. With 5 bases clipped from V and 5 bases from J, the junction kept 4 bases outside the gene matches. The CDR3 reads CASSRRGLTEAFF. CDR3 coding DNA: TGTGCCAGCAGTCGCAGGGGGCTGACTGAAGCTTTCTTT.

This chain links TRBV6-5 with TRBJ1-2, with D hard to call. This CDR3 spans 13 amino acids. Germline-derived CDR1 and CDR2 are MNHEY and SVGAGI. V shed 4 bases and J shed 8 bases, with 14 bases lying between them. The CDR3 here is CASSSAPTRGYTF. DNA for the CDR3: TGTGCCAGCAGTTCCGCCCCGACGAGGGGCTACACCTTC.